This T cell receptor (beta chain) was sequenced in a study of shared clonotypes between healthy human individuals. Study-level points and caveats: Larger estimated richness was generally recorded for naive subsets relative to memory subsets. Shared clonotypes: approximately 5.3% naive CD4, around 3.5% naive CD8, roughly 2.4% memory CD4, 0.35% to 0.5% memory CD8. Relative to their counterparts shared across all four donors, non-shared clonotypes exhibited diminished generation probabilities.

For this clone: Antigen specificity is unknown.

Terminally differentiated effector memory CD45RA+ cells were excluded by CCR7 positive selection of CD45RO-negative cells. Sequencing was performed with immunoSEQ multiplex PCR; in TCRdb, only in-frame clones are kept and a portion is missing. The data hold about 2,100,000 clones, with about 93% observed a single time. The clonotype comes from a man younger than 35 in good health. Some clones in this sample may be carry-over from other donors' samples. The sample was naive CD8+ T cells from PBMCs.

The CDR3 sequence: CASSTSGIDPDSTGELFF. DNA of the CDR3: TGTGCCAGCAGCACTAGCGGGATTGACCCTGATAGCACCGGGGAGCTGTTTTTT. V is TRBV13 and J is TRBJ2-2, with 10 bases lining up with TRBD2. The CDR3 sequence is 18 residues long. V shed 5 bases and J 4 bases; nucleotides not matched to a gene: 13. Germline V gene data show CDR1 as PRHDT and CDR2 as FYEKMQ (reference sequence).